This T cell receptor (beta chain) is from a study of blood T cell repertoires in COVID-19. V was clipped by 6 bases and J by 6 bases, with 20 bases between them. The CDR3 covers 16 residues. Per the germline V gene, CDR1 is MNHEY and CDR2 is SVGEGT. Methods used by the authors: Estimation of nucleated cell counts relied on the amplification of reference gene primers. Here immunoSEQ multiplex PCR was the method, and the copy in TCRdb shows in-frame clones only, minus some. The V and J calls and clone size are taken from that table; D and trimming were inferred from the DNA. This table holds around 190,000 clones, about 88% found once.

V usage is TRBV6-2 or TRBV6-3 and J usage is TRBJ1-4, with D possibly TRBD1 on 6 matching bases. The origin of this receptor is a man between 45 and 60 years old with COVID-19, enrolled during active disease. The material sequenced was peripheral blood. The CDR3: CASSTTLGQVDEKLFF. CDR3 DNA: TGTGCCAGCAGCACTACGTTGGGACAAGTTGATGAAAAACTGTTTTTT.